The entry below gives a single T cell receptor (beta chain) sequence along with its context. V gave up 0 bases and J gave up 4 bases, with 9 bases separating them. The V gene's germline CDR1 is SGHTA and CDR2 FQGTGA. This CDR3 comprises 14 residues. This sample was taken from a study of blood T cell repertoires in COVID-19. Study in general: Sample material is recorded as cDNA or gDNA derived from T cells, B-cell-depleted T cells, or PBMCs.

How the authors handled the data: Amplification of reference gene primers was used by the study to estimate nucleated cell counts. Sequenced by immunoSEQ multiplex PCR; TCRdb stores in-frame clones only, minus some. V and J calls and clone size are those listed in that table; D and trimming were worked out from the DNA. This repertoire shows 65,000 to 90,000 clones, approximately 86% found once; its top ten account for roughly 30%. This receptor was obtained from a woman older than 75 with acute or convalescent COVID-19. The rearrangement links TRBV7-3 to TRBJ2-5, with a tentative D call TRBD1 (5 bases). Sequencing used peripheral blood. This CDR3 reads CASSLTGPRETQYF. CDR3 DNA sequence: TGTGCCAGCAGCTTAACGGGGCCTCGAGAGACCCAGTACTTC.